This TCR beta chain was identified in a study of identical twins. Overall study results and limits: Compared with unrelated sharing, twin-shared out-of-frame alpha sequences had more low-probability sequences. Models underestimated TCR alpha sharing (out-of-frame) in monozygotic twins. Carriage of fewer insertions was seen in abundant cord blood beta clonotypes, whereas memory repertoires showed none.

This CDR3 has 14 amino acids. V trimming: 3 bases; J trimming: 4 bases; junction bases outside the gene matches: 5. Only a few counts were recorded for this clonotype. Its specificity is unknown. Template switching supplied a universal primer site; unique molecular identifiers were carried on the cDNA. TCRdb ran MiXCR on the 5' RACE reads and lists one entry per CDR3 protein. This sample has about 660,000 distinct CDR3 sequences, with 8.6% found just once. These same records also appear under a second study, on yellow fever vaccine responses in identical twins.

Input material: PBMCs. The chain employs TRBV12-3 or TRBV12-4 and TRBJ2-5; 7 bases agree with TRBD1. The receptor was isolated from a woman aged 18-29 years in good health. The CDR3 sequence is CASSFLQGRETQYF. CDR3 coding DNA: TGTGCCAGCAGTTTTCTACAGGGGCGAGAGACCCAGTACTTC.